This TCR beta chain originates from a study of T cells after yellow fever vaccination. Whole-study findings and limits: Repertoires sorted by FACS could include abundant clonotypes that are contaminants from the bulk population. Detected again after the booster were most primary-vaccination clones, at 95% to 98% CD4 and 88% CD8. Clonotypes shared by both compartments, CD4 and CD8, made up a small share.

This clonotype was recorded a few times. What it recognizes is unknown. TCRdb recomputed calls from the 5' RACE reads with MiXCR, one row per CDR3 protein. The repertoire consists of about 360,000 distinct CDR3 sequences, with roughly 6.1% occurring once and the leading ten covering 15%. The germline V and J ends were trimmed by 2 bases and 0 bases, with 7 bases remaining between them. This CDR3 comprises 14 residues. From germline, CDR1 is MNHEY and CDR2 SVGAGI. The sample in question was PBMCs, obtained 5 days after the yellow fever booster vaccination. This clonotype originated in a man in his thirties or forties who received the YFV17D yellow fever vaccine. V usage is TRBV6-5 and J usage is TRBJ1-1; the D gene is possibly TRBD1 (6 bases). The CDR3 DNA reads as TGTGCCAGCAGTTACGGGACATTGAACACTGAAGCTTTCTTT. Translation: CASSYGTLNTEAFF.